This paragraph covers one T cell receptor (beta chain) sequence. This sample is drawn from a study of T cell repertoires in ileal Crohn's disease. About the study: Every patient was operated on for stricturing (61%) or penetrating (around 40%) complications. From the surgical specimen's inflamed ileum, biopsies were taken as M0.

This sample's time point: inflamed ileum from the surgical specimen. V was clipped by 0 bases and J by 1 base, with 0 bases between them. Germline V lookup: CDR1 GTSNPN, CDR2 SVGIG (reference sequence). CDR3 length: 11 amino acids. The assay was immunoSEQ multiplex PCR, and TCRdb's table has in-frame clones only and misses some. The repertoire holds around 15,000 clones, with under 95% as singletons. The J gene is TRBJ2-5, the V gene TRBV30; D unclear. This TCR was recovered from an adult with Crohn's disease. The sample was ileal tissue. CDR3: CAWSVQETQYF. CDR3 nucleotide sequence: TGTGCCTGGAGTGTCCAAGAGACCCAGTACTTC.